The next 25 T cell receptor beta chains were all read from a single sample in a study of control samples from healthy donors and cancer patients. Using immunoSEQ multiplex PCR, the repertoire was profiled, and TCRdb retains in-frame clones only, with some absent. The table shows tens of thousands of clones, with 85% occurring only once. Sequences were obtained from blood. These receptors were taken from a man aged 35 to 55 in good health.

This clone turned up a few times. The chain recombines TRBV4-3 with TRBJ1-6; no definite D call. V was trimmed by 0 bases and J by 9 bases, leaving 12 bases between them. Germline V gene lookup returns CDR1 LGHNA and CDR2 YSLEER. This CDR3 comprises 15 residues. CDR3 sequence reads: CASSQEANSGSPLHF. Written as DNA, the CDR3 is TGCGCCAGCAGCCAAGAGGCAAATAGTGGTTCACCCCTCCACTTT.

This clone came up once. The V call is TRBV28, the J call TRBJ1-4; the D gene is possibly TRBD1 (6 bases). In germline, CDR1 is MDHEN, CDR2 SYDVKM. The CDR3 loop spans 15 amino acids. The V end lost 3 bases, the J end lost 0 bases, and 8 bases lay between the germline ends. In nucleotides, the CDR3 is TGTGCCAGCAGTTTGGCAGGGGCAACTAATGAAAAACTGTTTTTT. As protein: CASSLAGATNEKLFF.

J is TRBJ1-2 and V is TRBV6-5; TRBD1 matches 8 bases. The length of the CDR3 is 15 residues. Germline CDR1 MNHEY, CDR2 SVGAGI. V lost 0 bases, J lost 7 bases, and 7 bases stayed unmatched. In DNA form, the CDR3 reads TGTGCCAGCAGTTACTCCGGCAGGGGGCTTTTTGGCTACACCTTC. This codes for CASSYSGRGLFGYTF.

The rearrangement joins TRBV9 to TRBJ1-1; perhaps TRBD1 as D (6 bases). This CDR3 has 15 amino acids. Germline V gives CDR1 SGDLS, CDR2 YYNGEE. The V and J ends lost 3 bases and 1 base respectively, with 13 bases between them. As DNA, the CDR3 is TGTGCCAGCAGCGCTCCGGGACATCGGAACACTGAAGCTTTCTTT. Protein product: CASSAPGHRNTEAFF.

This rearrangement joins TRBV29-1 to TRBJ1-3; no firm D call. CDR3 length: 13 amino acids. Germline values: CDR1 SQVTM, CDR2 ANQGSEA. Trimming stripped 4 bases from V and 0 bases from J, with 7 bases between. CDR3 coding DNA: TGCAGCGTTGGTCTCCTCTCTGGAAACACCATATATTTT. Translating it yields CSVGLLSGNTIYF. Together with reference TRBV29-1 and TRBJ1-3, the CDR3 gives the full variable domain: SAVISQKPSRDICQRGTSLTIQCQVDSQVTMMFWYRQQPGQSLTLIATANQGSEATYESGFVIDKFPISRPNLTFSTLTVSNMSPEDSSIYLCSVGLLSGNTIYFGEGSWLTVV.

The gene calls are TRBV6-1 and TRBJ1-1, with D unclear. The CDR3 totals 15 residues. Trimming stripped 1 base from V and 4 bases from J, with 13 bases between. Germline lookup yields CDR1 MNHNS and CDR2 SASEGT. The chain's CDR3 is CASSEVATRGTEAFF. The CDR3 coding sequence is TGTGCCAGCAGTGAAGTGGCCACACGCGGCACTGAAGCTTTCTTT.

This clone was recorded only once. The V gene is TRBV4-3, the J gene TRBJ2-3; tentatively, D is TRBD1 (5 bases). This CDR3 spans 15 amino acids. Germline CDR1 is LGHNA and CDR2 is YSLEER. V shed 2 bases and J shed 2 bases, with 11 bases lying between them. The CDR3 is CASSQPTATTDTQYF. CDR3 nucleotide sequence: TGCGCCAGCAGCCAACCGACAGCCACCACAGATACGCAGTATTTT.

CDR3 DNA: TGTGCCAGTAGTATAGCAGGGGGCTCGTACACTGAAGCTTTCTTT. Protein sequence: CASSIAGGSYTEAFF. V is TRBV19 and J is TRBJ1-1; 8 nucleotides agree with TRBD1. The V gene end was trimmed by 1 base and the J gene end by 3 bases; junction bases not matched to a gene: 4. The germline V gene has CDR1 LNHDA and CDR2 SQIVND (reference sequence). The CDR3 consists of 15 residues.

The table lists this clone with a few counts. The V gene is TRBV7-2, the J gene TRBJ2-7, with a weak D call TRBD1 (6 bases). The V gene lost 2 bases and the J gene lost 0 bases, with 17 bases spanning the gap. The CDR3 contains 17 residues. Per germline, CDR1 SGHTA and CDR2 FQGNSA. CDR3 coding DNA: TGTGCCAGCAGCTTAAAGTCTAGGACAGTCAGCTCCTACGAGCAGTACTTC. This codes for CASSLKSRTVSSYEQYF.

The V gene is TRBV4-3, the J gene TRBJ2-5; 10 nucleotides align to TRBD2. Germline CDR1 and CDR2: LGHNA and YSLEER. This CDR3 contains 16 residues. V gave up 0 bases and J gave up 5 bases; unmatched junction bases: 6. The CDR3 coding sequence is TGCGCCAGCAGCCAAGAGCCTAGCGGGAGTTCTGAGACCCAGTACTTC. This codes for CASSQEPSGSSETQYF.

The chain carries TRBV30 and TRBJ1-6; TRBD1 aligns across 7 bases. The V gene end was trimmed by 2 bases and the J gene end by 10 bases; junction bases not matched to a gene: 8. Germline values: CDR1 GTSNPN, CDR2 SVGIG (reference sequence). The CDR3 is 14 amino acids. CDR3: CAWSHRQGNSPLHF. CDR3 DNA sequence: TGTGCCTGGAGTCATAGACAGGGTAACTCACCCCTCCACTTT. Filled out from reference TRBV30 and TRBJ1-6, the complete variable domain reads SQTIHQWPATLVQPVGSPLSLECTVEGTSNPNLYWYRQAAGRGLQLLFYSVGIGQISSEVPQNLSASRPQDRQFILSSKKLLLSDSGFYLCAWSHRQGNSPLHFGNGTRLTVT.

V gene TRBV28 combines with J gene TRBJ2-7, with TRBD1 identical over 9 bases. V was pared by 5 bases and J by 7 bases, with 6 bases of the junction left unmatched. The CDR3 runs 13 residues. Germline V gene data show CDR1 as MDHEN and CDR2 as SYDVKM. The CDR3 spells CASSPGQGDEQYF. For the CDR3, the DNA is TGTGCCAGCAGTCCGGGACAGGGAGATGAGCAGTACTTC.

This chain links TRBV28 with TRBJ1-2, with a tentative D call TRBD1 (5 bases). This CDR3 has 11 amino acids. The V and J ends lost 6 bases and 12 bases respectively, with 14 bases between them. Looked up from germline, CDR1 is MDHEN and CDR2 is SYDVKM. CDR3 in DNA: TGTGCCAGCAGCCATGATAGGGGAAACACCTTC. It specifies CASSHDRGNTF.

V and J are TRBV7-3 and TRBJ2-3, with 9 bases aligning to TRBD2. Germline V gene sequence: CDR1 SGHTA, CDR2 FQGTGA. After removal of 5 bases from V and 1 base from J, the junction contained 4 bases not matched to a gene. This CDR3 has 15 residues. The CDR3 sequence is CASSPASGGTDTQYF. CDR3 DNA: TGTGCCAGCAGCCCGGCTAGCGGGGGCACAGATACGCAGTATTTT. Complete variable domain (other parts from reference TRBV7-3 and TRBJ2-3): GAGVSQTPSNKVTEKGKYVELRCDPISGHTALYWYRQSLGQGPEFLIYFQGTGAADDSGLPNDRFFAVRPEGSVSTLKIQRTERGDSAVYLCASSPASGGTDTQYFGPGTRLTVL.

This clone was seen more than once but under ten times. V usage is TRBV5-4 and J usage is TRBJ2-3, with D possibly being TRBD1 (6 bases). The CDR3 is 15 amino acids. Trimming shortened V by 0 bases and J by 5 bases, and 13 bases separated the two germline ends. Germline CDR1 SGHNT, CDR2 YYREEE (reference sequence). CDR3 DNA: TGTGCCAGCAGCTTGGTAATGGGGGCGGGAGATACGCAGTATTTT. This sequence encodes CASSLVMGAGDTQYF.

The rearrangement uses TRBV5-4 and TRBJ2-7; 10 bases match TRBD1. The CDR3 length is 14 residues. Germline trimming cut 3 bases from V and 5 bases from J; bases unmatched to any gene: 5. Germline V gene sequence: CDR1 SGHNT, CDR2 YYREEE (reference sequence). In nucleotides, the CDR3 is TGTGCCAGCAGCTCCTCCGGGACAGGGGACGAGCAGTACTTC. It is translated as CASSSSGTGDEQYF.

The sample holds a few counts of this clone. This rearrangement joins TRBV29-1 to TRBJ1-1; a possible D gene is TRBD1 (6 bases). Germline V gene sequence: CDR1 SQVTM, CDR2 ANQGSEA. With 5 bases removed from V and 4 bases from J, the gap between germline ends came to 17 bases. The CDR3 covers 14 residues. The chain's CDR3 is CSVPGGAAGTEAFF. The DNA for the CDR3 is TGCAGCGTTCCGGGGGGGGCTGCAGGCACTGAAGCTTTCTTT.

V is TRBV10-3 and J is TRBJ2-6, with unresolved D. The CDR3 extends over 18 amino acids. V lost 0 bases to trimming and J lost 0 bases, with 12 bases between them. The germline V gene encodes CDR1 ENHRY and CDR2 SYGVKD. The CDR3 loop reads CAISESSRPGSGANVLTF. CDR3 DNA: TGTGCCATCAGTGAGTCGTCTCGGCCTGGCTCTGGGGCCAACGTCCTGACTTTC.

The chain links TRBV7-2 to TRBJ2-1; D not certain. The V end was cut by 1 base, the J end by 10 bases, with 14 bases between. Germline V gives CDR1 SGHTA, CDR2 FQGNSA. There are 14 residues in the CDR3. The chain's CDR3 is CASSLVPLLGEQFF. The CDR3 region has the DNA TGTGCCAGCAGCTTAGTCCCCCTCCTGGGAGAGCAGTTCTTC.

This clone was observed a few times. Other DNA sequences from this sample encode an identical CDR3 as well. Here the CDR3 DNA reads TGTGCCAGCAGCTTAGGGGGTGTCGCTGAAGCTTTCTTT. This gives the protein CASSLGGVAEAFF. The chain joins TRBV7-2 to TRBJ1-1; D remains unclear. CDR3 length equals 13 residues. Between the trimmed V and J ends, which lost 1 base and 6 bases, there was a span of 9 bases. Per the germline V gene, CDR1 is SGHTA and CDR2 is FQGNSA.

This clone has just a few counts. The rearrangement joins TRBV7-9 to TRBJ1-1; perhaps TRBD1 as D (6 bases). This CDR3 has 13 amino acids. V dropped 5 bases and J dropped 11 bases, with 18 bases sitting between them. The germline CDR1 and CDR2 sequences are SEHNR and FQNEAQ (reference sequence). CDR3 DNA: TGTGCCAGCAGCCCGGACAGCTCCCACGGTGCTTTCTTT. Its protein product is CASSPDSSHGAFF. Combining the CDR3 with reference TRBV7-9 and TRBJ1-1 gives the whole variable domain DTGVSQNPRHKITKRGQNVTFRCDPISEHNRLYWYRQTLGQGPEFLTYFQNEAQLEKSRLLSDRFSAERPKGSFSTLEIQRTEQGDSAMYLCASSPDSSHGAFFGQGTRLTVV.

This rearrangement joins TRBV5-3 to TRBJ2-1; TRBD2 is a possible D gene (6 bases). TRBV5-3 is an ORF; its function is uncertain. Deletions cut 4 bases from V and 3 bases from J, with 23 bases between. This CDR3 spans 18 amino acids. The CDR3 is CARSTRTGEVFFYNEQFF. The CDR3 DNA is TGTGCCAGAAGCACCCGAACGGGAGAGGTTTTTTTCTACAATGAGCAGTTCTTC.

The rearrangement links TRBV6-5 to TRBJ2-7; D is possibly TRBD1 or TRBD2 (6 bases each). Trimming took off 5 bases at V and 5 bases at J, with 13 bases between the two ends. This CDR3 has 13 residues. The V gene's germline CDR1 is MNHEY and CDR2 SVGAGI. CDR3: CASSRGRGDEQYF. The CDR3, as DNA: TGTGCCAGCAGTCGGGGGCGCGGGGACGAGCAGTACTTC.

The rearrangement links TRBV2 to TRBJ1-6; no definite D call. V lost 8 bases to trimming and J lost 4 bases, with 15 bases between them. The CDR3 spans 15 residues. Germline V gene sequence: CDR1 SNHLY, CDR2 FYNNEI. The CDR3: CASPIPGSYNSPLHF. In DNA, the CDR3 is TGTGCCAGCCCTATTCCGGGATCTTATAATTCACCCCTCCACTTT.

This sequence joins TRBV7-6 and TRBJ2-7; D is unclear. This CDR3 contains 13 residues. CDR1 is SGHVS, CDR2 FNYEAQ, per germline. Between the trimmed V and J ends, which lost 3 bases and 1 base, there was a span of 7 bases. In DNA form, the CDR3 reads TGTGCCAGCAGCTTCGGACCGTCCTACGAGCAGTACTTC. Amino acid sequence: CASSFGPSYEQYF.